The present T cell receptor (beta chain) was sequenced within a study of control samples from healthy donors and cancer patients. This CDR3 region has 14 residues. Germline-derived CDR1 and CDR2 are GTSNPN and SVGIG (reference sequence). V was trimmed by 3 bases and J by 5 bases, leaving 16 bases between them. Clones were sequenced by immunoSEQ multiplex PCR, and TCRdb holds only the in-frame ones, with some missing. In the table there are about 160,000 clones, approximately 96% of which are singletons. The sequenced material came from blood. The receptor comes from a woman in her 30s in good health. The chain is built from TRBV30 and TRBJ1-2, with D perhaps matching TRBD1 (6 bases). The CDR3 region has the DNA TGTGCCTGGAGGGGGGGGGCCATAGAGTATGGCTACACCTTC. It yields the protein CAWRGGAIEYGYTF.